This TCR beta chain came from a study of cytomegalovirus exposure and HLA in healthy donors. This CDR3 contains 15 residues. Germline CDR1 and CDR2: SGHNT and YYREEE (reference sequence). V was trimmed by 0 bases and J by 6 bases, leaving 15 bases between them. On this clone itself: Its cognate antigen is unknown.

PCR was performed using 60 Vbeta and 13 Jbeta primers. The data were produced by immunoSEQ multiplex PCR, yet TCRdb's version contains in-frame clones alone and is incomplete. The repertoire holds fewer than 90,000 clones, about 80% seen once, with about 9.4% in the top ten. Healthy individuals who donated bone marrow served as the donors. Study-level points and caveats: For most TCR beta V segments, an earlier analysis put the productive rate at about 87% or about 30% of the time.

The source is a man younger than 40 in good health and CMV-seropositive. The chain couples TRBV5-4 to TRBJ2-5; no clear D gene. Sequences were obtained from PBMCs. Written as DNA, the CDR3 is TGTGCCAGCAGCTTGGCGGTCCTGCCTCGTCAGACCCAGTACTTC. Protein sequence: CASSLAVLPRQTQYF.